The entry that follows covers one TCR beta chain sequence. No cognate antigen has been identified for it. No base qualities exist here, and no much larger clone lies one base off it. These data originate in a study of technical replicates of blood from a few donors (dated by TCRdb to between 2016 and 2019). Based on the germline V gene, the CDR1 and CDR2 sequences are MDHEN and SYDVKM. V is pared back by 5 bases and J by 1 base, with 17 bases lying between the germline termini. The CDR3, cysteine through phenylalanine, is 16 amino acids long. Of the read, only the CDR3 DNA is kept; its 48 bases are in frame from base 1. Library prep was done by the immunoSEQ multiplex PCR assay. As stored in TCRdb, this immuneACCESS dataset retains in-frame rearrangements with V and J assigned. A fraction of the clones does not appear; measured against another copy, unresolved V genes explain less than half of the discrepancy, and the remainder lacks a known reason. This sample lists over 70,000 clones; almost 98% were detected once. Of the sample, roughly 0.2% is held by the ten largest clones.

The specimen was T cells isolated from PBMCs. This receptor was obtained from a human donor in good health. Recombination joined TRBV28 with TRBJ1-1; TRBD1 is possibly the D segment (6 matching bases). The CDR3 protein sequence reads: CASSHGRGQKNTEAFF. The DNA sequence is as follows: TGTGCCAGCAGTCACGGTAGGGGACAAAAGAACACTGAAGCTTTCTTT.